The 29 T cell receptor beta chains given below trace back to one sample, sequenced in a study of shared clonotypes between healthy human individuals. Naive CD8 cells, CD45RO-negative and positively selected for CCR7, excluded terminally differentiated effector memory CD45RA+ cells. TCRdb keeps only in-frame clones here, not all; method: immunoSEQ multiplex PCR. The sample lists hundreds of thousands of clones; roughly 96% were seen once. The sequencing sample was made of naive CD8+ T cells sorted from blood. The receptors originated from a woman in her twenties or thirties in good health.

This chain joins TRBV19 and TRBJ2-4; a weak D match, TRBD2 (5 bases). The CDR3 has 11 residues. CDR1 LNHDA and CDR2 SQIVND come from the germline V gene (reference sequence). Trimming removed 10 bases from V and 8 bases from J, with 12 bases in between. The CDR3 DNA is TGTGCCACCTCAAACGGGGACATTCAGTACTTC. It translates to CATSNGDIQYF.

The J gene is TRBJ2-6, the V gene TRBV6-1; no definite D call. The CDR3 covers 13 residues. Trimming took off 11 bases at V and 2 bases at J, with 10 bases between the two ends. Germline V lookup: CDR1 MNHNS, CDR2 SASEGT. The CDR3 here is CAASGPGANVLTF. CDR3 coding DNA: TGTGCCGCCTCGGGCCCTGGGGCCAACGTCCTGACTTTC.

CDR3 in DNA: TGCAGCGTTGTTTCCGGACTAGCGGGTAGCTCCTACGAGCAGTACTTC. Amino acids: CSVVSGLAGSSYEQYF. This chain uses TRBV29-1 with TRBJ2-7; TRBD2 agrees at 11 bases. The length of the CDR3 is 16 residues. The germline V gene encodes CDR1 SQVTM and CDR2 ANQGSEA. With 4 bases clipped from V and 0 bases from J, the junction kept 8 bases outside the gene matches.

J is TRBJ1-1 and V is TRBV19; 7 bases are shared with TRBD1. Germline CDR1 LNHDA, CDR2 SQIVND (reference sequence). There are 14 residues in the CDR3. V lost 6 bases to trimming and J lost 4 bases; unmatched junction nucleotides: 8. This chain's CDR3 is CASSYSTGRTEAFF. The CDR3 bases are TGTGCCAGTAGCTACTCGACAGGGCGCACTGAAGCTTTCTTT. Combining the CDR3 with reference TRBV19 and TRBJ1-1 gives the whole variable domain DGGITQSPKYLFRKEGQNVTLSCEQNLNHDAMYWYRQDPGQGLRLIYYSQIVNDFQKGDIAEGYSVSREKKESFPLTVTSAQKNPTAFYLCASSYSTGRTEAFFGQGTRLTVV.

The chain employs TRBV4-1 and TRBJ1-6; D might be TRBD1 (6 bases). V lost 5 bases, J lost 9 bases, and 11 bases lay in between. The CDR3 loop spans 13 amino acids. CDR1 and CDR2 from the germline V gene are MGHRA and YSYEKL. The CDR3 DNA sequence: TGCGCCAGCAGCTTCGGCAGGGGTTCACCCCTCCACTTT. As protein: CASSFGRGSPLHF.

The rearrangement uses TRBV27 and TRBJ1-2; D is undetermined. Trimming took 6 bases from V and 3 from J, leaving 8 bases between them. Germline V CDR1 and CDR2: MNHEY, SMNVEV (reference sequence). This CDR3 comprises 12 residues. For the CDR3, the DNA is TGTGCCAGCAGGGGTTTCGACTATGGCTACACCTTC. Protein product: CASRGFDYGYTF.

In nucleotides, the CDR3 is TGTGCCAGCAGTTCCGGACAGAGATATAGCAATCAGCCCCAGCATTTT. As protein: CASSSGQRYSNQPQHF. V usage is TRBV6-5 and J usage is TRBJ1-5; perhaps TRBD1 as D (6 bases). V lost 4 bases to trimming and J lost 0 bases, with 13 bases between them. Germline V lookup: CDR1 MNHEY, CDR2 SVGAGI. The CDR3 totals 16 residues.

The V call is TRBV2, the J call TRBJ2-5; 8 bases are a match to TRBD1. The CDR3 has 12 amino acids. After removal of 7 bases from V and 3 bases from J, the junction contained 1 base not matched to a gene. CDR1 is SNHLY, CDR2 FYNNEI, per germline. The CDR3 DNA follows: TGTGCCAGCAAGGGACAGGAAGAGACCCAGTACTTC. This codes for CASKGQEETQYF. Full variable domain (rest looked up from reference TRBV2 and TRBJ2-5): EPEVTQTPSHQVTQMGQEVILRCVPISNHLYFYWYRQILGQKVEFLVSFYNNEISEKSEIFDDQFSVERPDGSNFTLKIRSTKLEDSAMYFCASKGQEETQYFGPGTRLLVL.

The chain joins TRBV5-6 to TRBJ1-3, with TRBD1 matching 7 bases. Germline V CDR1 and CDR2: SGHDT, YYEEEE. This CDR3 spans 19 amino acids. J was trimmed by 0 bases and V by 2 bases; bases with no gene match: 14. The CDR3 protein is CASSFMILVGGNSGNTIYF. The CDR3, as DNA: TGTGCCAGCAGCTTTATGATTTTGGTAGGGGGCAACTCTGGAAACACCATATATTTT. The variable domain in full, with the rest retrieved from reference TRBV5-6 and TRBJ1-3, is DAGVTQSPTHLIKTRGQQVTLRCSPKSGHDTVSWYQQALGQGPQFIFQYYEEEERQRGNFPDRFSGHQFPNYSSELNVNALLLGDSALYLCASSFMILVGGNSGNTIYFGEGSWLTVV.

The chain couples TRBV28 to TRBJ2-1; no definite D call. Trimming took off 3 bases at V and 7 bases at J, with 10 bases between the two ends. This CDR3 comprises 13 residues. Germline-derived CDR1 and CDR2 are MDHEN and SYDVKM. The CDR3 protein is CASSFKVPNEQFF. CDR3 DNA sequence: TGTGCCAGCAGTTTCAAAGTCCCGAATGAGCAGTTCTTC.

The chain is built from TRBV2 and TRBJ1-2; D not resolved. V lost 0 bases, J lost 2 bases, and 7 bases lay in between. CDR3 size: 14 residues. CDR1 is SNHLY and CDR2 is FYNNEI in the germline V gene. The CDR3 here is CASSEAPVNYGYTF. The DNA for the CDR3 is TGTGCCAGCAGTGAAGCCCCGGTCAACTATGGCTACACCTTC.

The chain combines TRBV6-1 with TRBJ2-2; TRBD1 agrees at 11 bases. There are 15 residues in the CDR3. Germline loops: CDR1 MNHNS, CDR2 SASEGT. V lost 4 bases and J lost 5; bases outside the gene matches: 3. In DNA form, the CDR3 reads TGTGCCAGCAGTGGCCGGGACAGGGGGACCGGGGAGCTGTTTTTT. Translated, it gives CASSGRDRGTGELFF.

The chain is built from TRBV28 and TRBJ2-1; 11 positions match TRBD1. The CDR3 extends over 14 amino acids. Germline CDR1 and CDR2: MDHEN and SYDVKM. The V segment lost 6 bases and the J segment 7 bases; nucleotides outside the gene matches: 5. The CDR3 DNA reads as TGTGCCAGCAGGACGGGACAGGGGGTAAATGAGCAGTTCTTC. This codes for CASRTGQGVNEQFF.

This rearrangement joins TRBV27 to TRBJ2-5; tentative D call: TRBD1 (8 bases). The CDR3 has 14 residues. Germline V gene data show CDR1 as MNHEY and CDR2 as SMNVEV (reference sequence). With 4 bases removed from V and 5 bases from J, the gap between germline ends came to 14 bases. CDR3: CASSSQGGWETQYF. In nucleotides, the CDR3 is TGTGCCAGCAGTTCACAGGGGGGGTGGGAGACCCAGTACTTC.

The count of this clone is one. The chain links TRBV7-9 to TRBJ2-7, with TRBD1 as a possible D gene (6 bases). Trimming took 5 bases from V and 2 from J, leaving 19 bases between them. Germline-derived CDR1 and CDR2 are SEHNR and FQNEAQ (reference sequence). The length of the CDR3 is 16 residues. CDR3 protein: CASSDSGGQRAYEQYF. CDR3 coding DNA: TGTGCCAGCAGCGACAGTGGCGGACAGCGAGCCTACGAGCAGTACTTC.

Only one count was recorded for this clone. V is TRBV10-3 and J is TRBJ2-1; the D is unclear. The CDR3 has 16 residues. The germline V and J ends were trimmed by 2 bases and 6 bases, with 17 bases remaining between them. CDR1 and CDR2 (germline): ENHRY, SYGVKD. The CDR3 nucleotides read TGTGCCATCAGTGAGCCAGGAGACACTTTTCGCAATGAGCAGTTCTTC. As protein: CAISEPGDTFRNEQFF.

This rearrangement joins TRBV11-2 to TRBJ1-5, with 9 bases fitting TRBD1. The CDR3 is 16 residues long. Germline lookup yields CDR1 SGHAT and CDR2 FQNNGV. V dropped 0 bases and J dropped 7; count of bases not matched to a gene: 7. In DNA, the CDR3 is TGTGCCAGCAGCTTAGAAGGGTTAACAGGGGGCCAGCCCCAGCATTTT. Translating it yields CASSLEGLTGGQPQHF.

The rearrangement joins TRBV15 to TRBJ1-3; D ambiguous. The germline V gene encodes CDR1 LNHNV and CDR2 YYDKDF (reference sequence). The CDR3 extends over 13 amino acids. V lost 6 bases and J lost 0, with 6 bases in between. The chain's CDR3 is CATRLGSGNTIYF. The CDR3 DNA reads as TGTGCCACCAGACTCGGCTCTGGAAACACCATATATTTT.

The chain recombines TRBV28 with TRBJ2-7; TRBD2 aligns across 11 bases. Germline trimming cut 6 bases from V and 3 bases from J; bases unmatched to any gene: 13. Germline CDR1 MDHEN, CDR2 SYDVKM. This CDR3 is built from 17 residues. The CDR3 nucleotides are TGTGCCAGCAGCCCAATAGGACTAGCGGGCAGAGACTACGAGCAGTACTTC. It yields the protein CASSPIGLAGRDYEQYF.

This chain links TRBV29-1 with TRBJ2-1, with D possibly matching TRBD2 (5 bases). The CDR3 runs to 12 residues. Deletions cut 7 bases from V and 0 bases from J, with 7 bases between. Germline CDR1 reads SQVTM; CDR2 reads ANQGSEA. CDR3 in DNA: TGCAGCGAGCGGAGCTCCTACAATGAGCAGTTCTTC. Amino acids: CSERSSYNEQFF.

This clone was seen a few times. The J gene is TRBJ2-7, the V gene TRBV4-1; D remains ambiguous. This CDR3 is built from 12 residues. The V gene's germline CDR1 is MGHRA and CDR2 YSYEKL. V was shortened by 0 bases and J by 5 bases, with 5 bases between the two germline ends. CDR3 DNA sequence: TGCGCCAGCAGCCAAGATAGCCACGAGCAGTACTTC. This codes for CASSQDSHEQYF.

This chain connects TRBV6-5 to TRBJ2-7; no reliable D call. Germline V gene data show CDR1 as MNHEY and CDR2 as SVGAGI. The CDR3 consists of 13 residues. The V and J ends lost 0 bases and 3 bases respectively, with 6 bases between them. CDR3 coding DNA: TGTGCCAGCAGTTACTCGCCCGTCTACGAGCAGTACTTC. It is translated as CASSYSPVYEQYF.

CDR3 nucleotides: TGCGCCAGCAGCTCAAGACTTAGCGGGAGGGCCCAAGGGGGGGATGAGCAGTTCTTC. Its protein is CASSSRLSGRAQGGDEQFF. The J gene is TRBJ2-1, the V gene TRBV5-1; 11 bases agree with TRBD2. In germline, CDR1 is SGHRS, CDR2 YFSETQ. The ends lost 3 bases at V and 8 bases at J; junction bases unmatched: 19. CDR3 length equals 19 residues. The variable domain in full, with the rest retrieved from reference TRBV5-1 and TRBJ2-1, is KAGVTQTPRYLIKTRGQQVTLSCSPISGHRSVSWYQQTPGQGLQFLFEYFSETQRNKGNFPGRFSGRQFSNSRSEMNVSTLELGDSALYLCASSSRLSGRAQGGDEQFFGPGTRLTVL.

This sequence joins TRBV4-2 and TRBJ2-4; no definite D call. V was shortened by 3 bases and J by 1 base, with 13 bases between the two germline ends. This CDR3 has 16 residues. CDR1 and CDR2 (germline): LGHNA, YNFKEQ. The CDR3 loop reads CASSQEQYEAKNIQYF. Written as DNA, the CDR3 is TGTGCCAGCAGCCAGGAACAGTATGAGGCCAAAAACATTCAGTACTTC.

V and J are TRBV6-5 and TRBJ2-7; D might be TRBD1 (6 bases). V was cut by 6 bases and J by 0 bases, with 15 bases left in between. This CDR3 region has 15 residues. Germline CDR1 and CDR2: MNHEY and SVGAGI. Here the CDR3 reads CASSNRDPSSYEQYF. The CDR3, as DNA: TGTGCCAGCAGCAACAGGGACCCTAGCTCCTACGAGCAGTACTTC.

This chain connects TRBV7-9 to TRBJ2-7; 7 nucleotides agree with TRBD1. V lost 4 bases to trimming and J lost 6 bases; unmatched junction nucleotides: 6. CDR1 is SEHNR and CDR2 is FQNEAQ in the germline V gene (reference sequence). The CDR3 length is 13 residues. This CDR3 reads CASSSRQGAEQYF. For the CDR3, the DNA is TGTGCCAGCAGCTCCAGACAGGGCGCCGAGCAGTACTTC.

The J gene is TRBJ1-2, the V gene TRBV27; possibly TRBD1 for D (6 bases). Trimming took off 8 bases at V and 7 bases at J, with 14 bases between the two ends. Looked up from germline, CDR1 is MNHEY and CDR2 is SMNVEV (reference sequence). The CDR3 is 12 amino acids. The DNA for the CDR3 is TGTGCCAGCGGTACAGGGCACCGTGGCTACACCTTC. It is translated as CASGTGHRGYTF.

V is TRBV4-2 and J is TRBJ1-2; D not certain. Trimming removed 7 bases at V and 4 bases at J, with 7 bases between. Germline V gene lookup returns CDR1 LGHNA and CDR2 YNFKEQ. CDR3 size: 11 residues. CDR3 DNA: TGTGCCAGCACCGATGGCTATGGCTACACCTTC. It yields the protein CASTDGYGYTF.

This rearrangement joins TRBV30 to TRBJ1-2; no clear D gene. The CDR3 spans 16 residues. Germline lookup yields CDR1 GTSNPN and CDR2 SVGIG (reference sequence). V was cut by 2 bases and J by 4 bases, with 20 bases left in between. CDR3 DNA: TGTGCCTGGAGTCCAACCGACAAGGGCCCTTTCTATGGCTACACCTTC. Encoded protein: CAWSPTDKGPFYGYTF.